These 18 T cell receptor beta chains originate from one sample sequenced in a study of shared clonotypes between healthy human individuals. Libraries were prepared by immunoSEQ multiplex PCR; TCRdb keeps only in-frame clonotypes and omits some of them. The sample gives some 600,000 clones, approximately 96% of which show up once; roughly 0.12% is in the top ten. Cells designated naive CD8 were CD45RO-negative and were positively selected for CCR7, with terminally differentiated effector memory CD45RA+ cells excluded. The sample taken for sequencing was naive CD8+ T cells sorted from blood. The receptors were gathered from a woman aged 25 to 39 in good health.

This clone was seen a single time. V gene TRBV9 combines with J gene TRBJ2-5; D gene uncertain. Germline V gives CDR1 SGDLS, CDR2 YYNGEE. CDR3 length equals 14 residues. Trimming removed 4 bases at V and 5 bases at J, with 15 bases between. DNA for the CDR3: TGTGCCAGCAGCAAGCGCATAGATGGGGAGACCCAGTACTTC. Translation: CASSKRIDGETQYF. The whole variable domain, filled in from reference TRBV9 and TRBJ2-5, reads DSGVTQTPKHLITATGQRVTLRCSPRSGDLSVYWYQQSLDQGLQFLIQYYNGEERAKGNILERFSAQQFPDLHSELNLSSLELGDSALYFCASSKRIDGETQYFGPGTRLLVL.

CDR3: CASSLAGTINQPQHF. DNA for the CDR3: TGTGCCAGCAGCTTAGCTGGGACAATCAATCAGCCCCAGCATTTT. The chain uses TRBV7-9 and TRBJ1-5; a possible D gene is TRBD1 (6 bases). The V end lost 0 bases, the J end lost 3 bases, and 9 bases lay between the germline ends. In germline, CDR1 is SEHNR, CDR2 FQNEAQ (reference sequence). The CDR3 spans 15 residues.

V gene TRBV19 combines with J gene TRBJ2-2; D unresolved. From germline, CDR1 is LNHDA and CDR2 SQIVND (reference sequence). CDR3 length: 14 amino acids. V was clipped by 3 bases and J by 5 bases, with 10 bases between them. CDR3 bases: TGTGCCAGTAGTATCCTCGACGGGACCGGGGAGCTGTTTTTT. It specifies CASSILDGTGELFF.

The chain has TRBV20-1 and TRBJ1-1, with D unresolved. The germline V gene encodes CDR1 DFQATT and CDR2 SNEGSKA (reference sequence). The V gene lost 7 bases and the J gene lost 2 bases, with 5 bases spanning the gap. This CDR3 contains 10 residues. The CDR3 bases are TGCAGTGAACTAAACACTGAAGCTTTCTTT. Protein product: CSELNTEAFF.

The chain employs TRBV5-6 and TRBJ2-1, with D possibly being TRBD1 (6 bases). Germline V gene lookup returns CDR1 SGHDT and CDR2 YYEEEE. This CDR3 has 14 residues. Between the trimmed V and J ends, which lost 3 bases and 0 bases, there was a span of 7 bases. The DNA for the CDR3 is TGTGCCAGCAGCTCGGACAGCTCCTACAATGAGCAGTTCTTC. This codes for CASSSDSSYNEQFF.

The rearrangement joins TRBV6-4 to TRBJ1-4, with 12 bases identical to TRBD1. This CDR3 region has 17 residues. CDR1 and CDR2 from the germline V gene are MRHNA and SNTAGT. V lost 2 bases to trimming and J lost 8 bases; unmatched junction nucleotides: 9. As DNA, the CDR3 is TGTGCCAGCAGTGACCGGGACAGGGGGCTGATTTTGGAAAAACTGTTTTTT. It translates to CASSDRDRGLILEKLFF.

In this sample, this clone turned up a few times. The chain is built from TRBV5-4 and TRBJ1-2; TRBD1 matches at 8 bases. Per the germline V gene, CDR1 is SGHNT and CDR2 is YYREEE (reference sequence). The CDR3 length is 13 residues. V was pared by 5 bases and J by 6 bases, with 6 bases of the junction left unmatched. The CDR3 protein is CASSSQTGDGYTF. CDR3 DNA sequence: TGTGCCAGCAGTTCACAGACAGGGGATGGCTACACCTTC.

The genes are TRBV28 and TRBJ2-1; the D is unclear. The CDR3 runs 15 residues. Germline V gene lookup returns CDR1 MDHEN and CDR2 SYDVKM. Trimming took 1 base from V and 2 from J, leaving 9 bases between them. CDR3 bases: TGTGCCAGCAGTTTATACGCAGAGGCCTACAATGAGCAGTTCTTC. This encodes CASSLYAEAYNEQFF.

The rearrangement uses TRBV27 and TRBJ2-5; perhaps TRBD1 as D (5 bases). The tail of the sequence fits TRBJ2-7 better, so the J call may be wrong. Germline CDR1 and CDR2: MNHEY and SMNVEV (reference sequence). This CDR3 is 13 amino acids long. CDR3 region: CASSFMGLGEQYF. The CDR3 nucleotides are TGTGCCAGCAGTTTCATGGGGCTGGGCGAGCAGTACTTC.

The chain couples TRBV29-1 to TRBJ1-2; 10 nucleotides line up with TRBD1. Unmatched junction bases numbered 7, after V lost 5 bases and J lost 7 bases. Per germline, CDR1 SQVTM and CDR2 ANQGSEA. The CDR3 length is 13 residues. As DNA, the CDR3 is TGCAGCGTTTACGCCGGGACAGGGGTTGGCTACACCTTC. Amino acid sequence: CSVYAGTGVGYTF. The full variable domain, rest sourced from reference TRBV29-1 and TRBJ1-2, is SAVISQKPSRDICQRGTSLTIQCQVDSQVTMMFWYRQQPGQSLTLIATANQGSEATYESGFVIDKFPISRPNLTFSTLTVSNMSPEDSSIYLCSVYAGTGVGYTFGSGTRLTVV.

The DNA for the CDR3 is TGTGCCAGTAGTATATGGAAGGGGATGGGCGGGGAGCTGTTTTTT. Translation gives CASSIWKGMGGELFF. The chain joins TRBV19 to TRBJ2-2; a possible D gene is TRBD1 (5 bases). The V gene's germline CDR1 is LNHDA and CDR2 SQIVND (reference sequence). There are 15 residues in the CDR3. V lost 2 bases and J lost 7, with 14 bases in between. The full variable domain, its missing parts supplied by reference TRBV19 and TRBJ2-2, is DGGITQSPKYLFRKEGQNVTLSCEQNLNHDAMYWYRQDPGQGLRLIYYSQIVNDFQKGDIAEGYSVSREKKESFPLTVTSAQKNPTAFYLCASSIWKGMGGELFFGEGSRLTVL.

As DNA, the CDR3 is TGTGCCTCCGGCTTACATAGCAATCAGCCCCAGCATTTT. This encodes CASGLHSNQPQHF. The chain has TRBV6-5 and TRBJ1-5; D gene unclear. The CDR3 totals 13 residues. V gave up 11 bases and J gave up 0 bases, with 11 bases separating them. CDR1 is MNHEY, CDR2 SVGAGI, per germline.

The rearrangement links TRBV28 to TRBJ2-1; 7 bases fit TRBD1. The germline V gene encodes CDR1 MDHEN and CDR2 SYDVKM. The junction had 6 bases not matched to a gene; V was cut back by 4 bases and J by 0 bases. The CDR3 sequence is 16 residues long. This chain's CDR3 is CASSSLRDSSYNEQFF. In DNA form, the CDR3 reads TGTGCCAGCAGTTCCCTCCGGGACAGCTCCTACAATGAGCAGTTCTTC.

This sequence joins TRBV2 and TRBJ1-1, with TRBD1 identical over 10 bases. From germline, CDR1 is SNHLY and CDR2 FYNNEI. After removal of 7 bases from V and 1 base from J, the junction contained 9 bases not matched to a gene. CDR3 length: 16 amino acids. CDR3 sequence: CASTTDRGLGNTEAFF. DNA for the CDR3: TGTGCCAGCACCACCGACAGGGGGCTAGGGAACACTGAAGCTTTCTTT.

The chain combines TRBV19 with TRBJ1-2, with D tentatively TRBD1 (5 bases). V lost 10 bases, J lost 3 bases, and 15 bases lay in between. Per germline, CDR1 LNHDA and CDR2 SQIVND (reference sequence). CDR3 length equals 13 residues. Here the CDR3 reads CATQDGDYYGYTF. CDR3 nucleotides: TGTGCCACCCAGGATGGGGACTACTATGGCTACACCTTC.

The J gene is TRBJ1-3, the V gene TRBV28; 7 nucleotides align to TRBD1. The CDR3 extends over 16 amino acids. Germline V gene lookup returns CDR1 MDHEN and CDR2 SYDVKM. V shed 7 bases and J 0 bases; nucleotides not matched to a gene: 9. For the CDR3, the DNA is TGTGCCAGCACCGAGACAGGGTGGAGCTCTGGAAACACCATATATTTT. As protein: CASTETGWSSGNTIYF.

Note on this clone: Other DNA sequences in the sample encode the same CDR3. The V gene is TRBV5-4, the J gene TRBJ1-2; D ambiguous. Trimming took 5 bases from V and 5 from J, leaving 10 bases between them. Germline lookup yields CDR1 SGHNT and CDR2 YYREEE (reference sequence). The CDR3 runs 12 residues. CDR3 nucleotide sequence: TGTGCCAGCAGTCCAAGTGGGTATGGCTACACCTTC. This gives the protein CASSPSGYGYTF.

The chain combines TRBV4-2 with TRBJ2-1; 11 bases line up with TRBD2. The CDR3 totals 16 residues. CDR1 and CDR2 from the germline V gene are LGHNA and YNFKEQ. V dropped 3 bases and J dropped 3; count of bases not matched to a gene: 4. The CDR3 region has the DNA TGTGCCAGCAGCCAGTTAGCGGGAGGGGGCTACAATGAGCAGTTCTTC. Its translation is CASSQLAGGGYNEQFF.